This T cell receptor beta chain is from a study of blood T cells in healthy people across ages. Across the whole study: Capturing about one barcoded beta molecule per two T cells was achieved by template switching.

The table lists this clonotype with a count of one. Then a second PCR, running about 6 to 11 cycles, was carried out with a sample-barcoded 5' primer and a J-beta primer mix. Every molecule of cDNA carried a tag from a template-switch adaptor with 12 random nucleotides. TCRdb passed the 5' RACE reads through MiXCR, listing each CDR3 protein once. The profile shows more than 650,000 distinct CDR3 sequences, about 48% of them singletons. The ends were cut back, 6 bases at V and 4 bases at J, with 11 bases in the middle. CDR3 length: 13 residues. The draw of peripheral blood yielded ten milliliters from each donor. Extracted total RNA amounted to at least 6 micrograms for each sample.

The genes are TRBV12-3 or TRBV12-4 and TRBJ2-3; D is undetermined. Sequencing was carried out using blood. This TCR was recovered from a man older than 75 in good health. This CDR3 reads CASSIAIPDTQYF. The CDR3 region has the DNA TGTGCCAGCAGCATAGCTATTCCAGATACGCAGTATTTT.